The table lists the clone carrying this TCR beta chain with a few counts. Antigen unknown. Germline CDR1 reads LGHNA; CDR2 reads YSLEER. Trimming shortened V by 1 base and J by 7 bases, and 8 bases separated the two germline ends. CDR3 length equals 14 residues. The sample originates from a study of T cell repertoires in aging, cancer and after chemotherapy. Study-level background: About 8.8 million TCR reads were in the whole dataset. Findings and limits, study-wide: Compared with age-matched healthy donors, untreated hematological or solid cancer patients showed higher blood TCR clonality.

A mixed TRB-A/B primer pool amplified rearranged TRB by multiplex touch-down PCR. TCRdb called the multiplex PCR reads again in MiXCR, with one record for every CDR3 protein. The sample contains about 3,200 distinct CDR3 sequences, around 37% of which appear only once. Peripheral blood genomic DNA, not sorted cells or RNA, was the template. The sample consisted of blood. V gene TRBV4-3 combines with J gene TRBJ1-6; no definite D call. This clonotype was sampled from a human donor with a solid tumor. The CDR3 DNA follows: TGCGCCAGCAGCCAAGGGGGTGGGAATTCACCCCTCCACTTT. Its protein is CASSQGGGNSPLHF.